Shown below are 23 T cell receptor beta chains from a single sample sequenced in a study of T cells after yellow fever vaccination. TCRdb re-called the 5' RACE reads with MiXCR, one entry per CDR3 protein. The sample includes some 160,000 distinct CDR3 sequences, around 9% of them seen just once. The specimen was CD8+ T cells sorted from PBMCs, collected 45 days after the yellow fever booster vaccination. The receptors shown here come from a man aged 18 to 35 who received the YFV17D yellow fever vaccine.

This clonotype was counted at least ten times. The V gene is TRBV12-3 or TRBV12-4, the J gene TRBJ1-1; no definite D call. V lost 6 bases to trimming and J lost 1 base, with 9 bases between them. This CDR3 is 13 amino acids long. The CDR3 reads CASRRTENTEAFF. The CDR3 nucleotides are TGTGCCAGCAGACGGACGGAGAACACTGAAGCTTTCTTT.

The chain combines TRBV29-1 with TRBJ2-1, with a possible D match to TRBD1 (6 bases). The germline V and J ends were trimmed by 7 bases and 10 bases, with 14 bases remaining between them. This CDR3 is 11 amino acids long. The V gene's germline CDR1 is SQVTM and CDR2 ANQGSEA. The CDR3 sequence is CSGRGGREQFF. The DNA of the CDR3 is TGCAGCGGCCGTGGGGGCCGGGAGCAGTTCTTC.

This clonotype was recorded at least ten times. V gene TRBV7-9 combines with J gene TRBJ2-7; tentatively, D is TRBD1 (6 bases). CDR3 length: 17 amino acids. V was shortened by 1 base and J by 3 bases, with 19 bases between the two germline ends. The germline gives CDR1 SEHNR, CDR2 FQNEAQ (reference sequence). The CDR3 here is CASSLGLPGHSYYEQYV. The CDR3 DNA is TGTGCCAGCAGCTTAGGATTACCGGGACACTCCTACTACGAGCAGTACGTC.

In this sample, this clonotype turned up a few times. This sequence joins TRBV15 and TRBJ1-2, with D perhaps matching TRBD1 (6 bases). Per germline, CDR1 LNHNV and CDR2 YYDKDF (reference sequence). The CDR3 has 16 amino acids. Trimming took off 1 base at V and 4 bases at J, with 16 bases between the two ends. The CDR3 coding sequence is TGTGCCACCAGCAGAGGGGTTACAGGGCCCGTCTATGGCTACACCTTC. Its protein is CATSRGVTGPVYGYTF.

The chain uses TRBV7-2 and TRBJ2-3; 10 bases are shared with TRBD1. The CDR3 is 17 amino acids. V shed 5 bases, J shed 2 bases, and the junction held 10 bases outside the gene matches. Per germline, CDR1 SGHTA and CDR2 FQGNSA. Written as DNA, the CDR3 is TGTGCCAGCAGCAACTATCGGACAGGGGGGTACACAGATACGCAGTATTTT. Amino acids: CASSNYRTGGYTDTQYF. The full variable domain, rest sourced from reference TRBV7-2 and TRBJ2-3, is GAGVSQSPSNKVTEKGKDVELRCDPISGHTALYWYRQSLGQGLEFLIYFQGNSAPDKSGLPSDRFSAERTGGSVSTLTIQRTQQEDSAVYLCASSNYRTGGYTDTQYFGPGTRLTVL.

This CDR3 reads CASNQRTDTQYF. Written as DNA, the CDR3 is TGTGCCAGCAACCAGCGCACAGATACGCAGTATTTT. The chain uses TRBV2 and TRBJ2-3; D not resolved. Trimming removed 7 bases at V and 1 base at J, with 6 bases between. The CDR3 is 12 amino acids. Germline CDR1 reads SNHLY; CDR2 reads FYNNEI.

The chain uses TRBV3-1 and TRBJ1-1; weak D call: TRBD1 (6 bases). With 4 bases removed from V and 3 bases from J, the gap between germline ends came to 9 bases. The CDR3 is made up of 13 amino acids. CDR1 and CDR2 (germline): LGHDT, YNNKEL (reference sequence). The CDR3 loop reads CASSLPGDTEAFF. Written as DNA, the CDR3 is TGTGCCAGCAGCCTCCCAGGGGACACTGAAGCTTTCTTT.

This clonotype was seen only a few times. This rearrangement joins TRBV19 to TRBJ1-2; perhaps TRBD1 as D (5 bases). CDR3 size: 20 residues. The V end was cut by 3 bases, the J end by 4 bases, with 30 bases between. CDR1 LNHDA and CDR2 SQIVND come from the germline V gene (reference sequence). CDR3 sequence: CASSITGAGAPPSERYGYTF. The CDR3 region has the DNA TGTGCCAGTAGTATCACGGGAGCCGGGGCTCCCCCCTCAGAACGCTATGGCTACACCTTC.

The chain links TRBV29-1 to TRBJ2-1; D is undetermined. The CDR3 loop spans 14 amino acids. V lost 2 bases, J lost 5 bases, and 13 bases lay in between. CDR1 and CDR2 from the germline V gene are SQVTM and ANQGSEA. CDR3 DNA: TGCAGCGTTGAACCCCCTCCATACGACAATGAGCAGTTCTTC. Its translation is CSVEPPPYDNEQFF.

The chain carries TRBV28 and TRBJ2-7; 9 bases are a match to TRBD1. Germline values: CDR1 MDHEN, CDR2 SYDVKM. The CDR3 runs to 19 residues. The V and J ends lost 5 bases and 6 bases, in that order; junction bases with no gene match: 23. This chain's CDR3 is CASSHAARMDRGGGGEQYV. The CDR3 bases are TGTGCCAGCAGTCACGCAGCCAGAATGGACAGGGGAGGTGGTGGCGAGCAGTACGTC.

A few counts support this clonotype. The genes are TRBV6-1 and TRBJ1-5, with TRBD1 as a possible D gene (5 bases). CDR3 length: 19 residues. Trimming took 1 base from V and 0 from J, leaving 19 bases between them. Germline CDR1 MNHNS, CDR2 SASEGT. The CDR3 nucleotides read TGTGCCAGCAGTGAAGGGGACCACACCTCTTCGGGTAGCAATCAGCCCCAGCATTTT. Its translation is CASSEGDHTSSGSNQPQHF.

This clonotype was seen a handful of times. CDR3 loop: CASTTYGQGPDNSPLHF. In DNA form, the CDR3 reads TGTGCCAGCACCACATACGGACAGGGGCCCGATAATTCACCCCTCCACTTT. V is TRBV12-3 or TRBV12-4 and J is TRBJ1-6, with TRBD1 matching 9 bases. With 7 bases clipped from V and 5 bases from J, the junction kept 12 bases outside the gene matches. The CDR3 consists of 17 residues.

In its sample, this clonotype was seen many times. The chain uses TRBV12-3 or TRBV12-4 and TRBJ2-7; possible D gene TRBD2, 6 bases. Trimming left V 6 bases short and J 6 bases short, with 21 bases between. This CDR3 comprises 15 residues. Here the CDR3 reads CASSFTTGMGGEQYF. CDR3 nucleotides: TGTGCCAGCAGCTTTACAACCGGGATGGGAGGCGAGCAGTACTTC.

The chain links TRBV11-3 to TRBJ2-3; D tentatively reads TRBD1 or TRBD2 (7 bases each). CDR1 is SGHNT, CDR2 YENEEA, per germline. The CDR3 covers 15 residues. Trimming took 1 base from V and 4 from J, leaving 12 bases between them. As DNA, the CDR3 is TGTGCCAGCAGCTTAGCCGCAGGGGGGGCAGATACGCAGTATTTT. Protein product: CASSLAAGGADTQYF. The variable domain in full, completed from reference TRBV11-3 and TRBJ2-3, reads EAGVVQSPRYKIIEKKQPVAFWCNPISGHNTLYWYLQNLGQGPELLIRYENEEAVDDSQLPKDRFSAERLKGVDSTLKIQPAELGDSAVYLCASSLAAGGADTQYFGPGTRLTVL.

This clonotype was counted many times. The J gene is TRBJ2-5, the V gene TRBV27, with D possibly being TRBD2 (5 bases). V lost 9 bases and J lost 2, with 16 bases in between. The CDR3 covers 14 residues. Germline CDR1 is MNHEY and CDR2 is SMNVEV (reference sequence). DNA for the CDR3: TGTGCCAGACAAAGGAGGCGATCTCAAGAGACCCAGTACTTC. Amino acids: CARQRRRSQETQYF.

This clonotype has more than one count but fewer than ten. J is TRBJ2-1 and V is TRBV7-3; D may correspond to TRBD1 or TRBD2 (6 bases each). This CDR3 has 16 amino acids. V gave up 5 bases and J gave up 0 bases, with 14 bases separating them. The germline CDR1 and CDR2 sequences are SGHTA and FQGTGA. The CDR3 reads CASSAIGGPSYNEQFF. CDR3 DNA: TGTGCCAGCAGCGCGATAGGGGGGCCCTCCTACAATGAGCAGTTCTTC.

V gene TRBV29-1 combines with J gene TRBJ1-2, with 8 bases aligning to TRBD1. The ends lost 7 bases at V and 3 bases at J; junction bases unmatched: 7. Germline V gene lookup returns CDR1 SQVTM and CDR2 ANQGSEA. The length of the CDR3 is 13 residues. Written as DNA, the CDR3 is TGCAGCGGCATCGACAGGGGCGACTATGGCTACACCTTC. Translated, it gives CSGIDRGDYGYTF.

In this sample, this clonotype turned up many times. The genes are TRBV27 and TRBJ2-7; the match to TRBD1 covers 7 bases. J gave up 3 bases and V 6 bases, and 8 bases lay outside the gene matches. The CDR3 has 14 amino acids. Germline V CDR1 and CDR2: MNHEY, SMNVEV (reference sequence). The CDR3 reads CASRTGERYYEQYF. The CDR3 nucleotides read TGTGCCAGCAGAACAGGGGAAAGGTACTACGAGCAGTACTTC.

This rearrangement joins TRBV6-5 to TRBJ1-1, with D perhaps TRBD1 (5 bases). Germline V gene lookup returns CDR1 MNHEY and CDR2 SVGAGI. The CDR3 covers 15 residues. The V gene lost 4 bases and the J gene lost 2 bases, with 14 bases spanning the gap. Written as DNA, the CDR3 is TGTGCCAGCAGTTTAAGTGCCAGGGCAAACACTGAAGCTTTCTTT. Amino acid sequence: CASSLSARANTEAFF.

This clonotype occurred many times. The chain uses TRBV11-2 and TRBJ2-3; TRBD2 matches 13 bases. The CDR3 runs 18 residues. V lost 7 bases and J lost 2; bases outside the gene matches: 12. Per germline, CDR1 SGHAT and CDR2 FQNNGV. As DNA, the CDR3 is TGTGCCAGCATCCCCGGGGGACTAGCGGGGTCCTACACAGATACGCAGTATTTT. Translating gives CASIPGGLAGSYTDTQYF.

This clonotype was counted between two and nine times. V usage is TRBV11-2 and J usage is TRBJ1-6; no clear D. V was pared by 5 bases and J by 7 bases, with 9 bases between. Germline CDR1 is SGHAT and CDR2 is FQNNGV. CDR3 size: 13 residues. The CDR3 nucleotides read TGTGCCAGCAGCATTGGACCCAATTCACCCCTCCACTTT. Residues: CASSIGPNSPLHF.

This clonotype was counted at least ten times. The V call is TRBV6-5, the J call TRBJ2-5, with D perhaps matching TRBD2 (6 bases). V lost 5 bases, J lost 1 base, and 14 bases lay in between. The CDR3 spans 15 residues. The germline gives CDR1 MNHEY, CDR2 SVGAGI. CDR3 region: CASSTAGGIQETQYF. The CDR3 DNA sequence: TGTGCCAGCAGTACCGCCGGAGGGATCCAAGAGACCCAGTACTTC.

The V call is TRBV7-9, the J call TRBJ1-4; the match to TRBD1 covers 8 bases. The CDR3 has 13 residues. Looked up from germline, CDR1 is SEHNR and CDR2 is FQNEAQ (reference sequence). J gave up 7 bases and V 6 bases, and 4 bases lay outside the gene matches. The CDR3 reads CASRLQGGEKLFF. The CDR3 nucleotides read TGTGCCAGCAGGCTACAGGGGGGTGAAAAACTGTTTTTT.